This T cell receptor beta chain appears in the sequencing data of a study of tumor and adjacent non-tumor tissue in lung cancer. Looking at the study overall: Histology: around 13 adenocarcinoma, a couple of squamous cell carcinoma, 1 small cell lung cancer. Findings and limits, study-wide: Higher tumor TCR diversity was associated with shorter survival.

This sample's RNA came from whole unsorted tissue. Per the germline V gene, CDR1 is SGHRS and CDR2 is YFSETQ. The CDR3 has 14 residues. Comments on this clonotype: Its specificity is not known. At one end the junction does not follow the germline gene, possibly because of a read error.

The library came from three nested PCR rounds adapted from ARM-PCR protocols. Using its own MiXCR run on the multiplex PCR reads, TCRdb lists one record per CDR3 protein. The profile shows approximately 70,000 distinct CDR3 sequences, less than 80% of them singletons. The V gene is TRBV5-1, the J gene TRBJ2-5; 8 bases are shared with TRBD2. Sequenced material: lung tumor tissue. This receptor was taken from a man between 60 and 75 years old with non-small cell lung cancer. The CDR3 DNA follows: TGCGCCAGCAACTTGGTAGCGGGAAGGGAGACCCAGTACTTC. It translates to CASNLVAGRETQYF. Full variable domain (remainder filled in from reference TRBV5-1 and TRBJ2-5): KAGVTQTPRYLIKTRGQQVTLSCSPISGHRSVSWYQQTPGQGLQFLFEYFSETQRNKGNFPGRFSGRQFSNSRSEMNVSTLELGDSALYLCASNLVAGRETQYFGPGTRLLVL.